These 32 T cell receptor beta chains were all obtained from the same sample, sequenced in a study of blood T cell repertoires in COVID-19. Sequenced by immunoSEQ multiplex PCR; TCRdb stores in-frame clones only, minus some. The sample contains about 100,000 clones, almost 80% of which appear only once. Sequenced sample: peripheral blood. The source of these receptors is a man between 65 and 85 years old with active or convalescent COVID-19.

The chain combines TRBV11-3 with TRBJ2-2, with 14 bases matching TRBD2. V lost 4 bases and J lost 3; bases outside the gene matches: 1. Germline assignment: CDR1 SGHNT and CDR2 YENEEA. The CDR3 contains 16 residues. This chain's CDR3 is CASSSGLAGDTGELFF. The CDR3 nucleotides are TGTGCCAGCAGCTCGGGACTAGCGGGGGACACCGGGGAGCTGTTTTTT.

The rearrangement links TRBV28 to TRBJ2-7, with 8 nucleotides matching TRBD1. Per germline, CDR1 MDHEN and CDR2 SYDVKM. V lost 6 bases to trimming and J lost 7 bases; unmatched junction nucleotides: 11. The CDR3 extends over 14 amino acids. CDR3 protein: CASRRTGSIGEQYF. DNA of the CDR3: TGTGCCAGCAGGCGGACAGGGTCAATAGGAGAGCAGTACTTC.

In its sample, this clone was seen once. This chain connects TRBV14 to TRBJ2-7; no reliable D call. V lost 2 bases to trimming and J lost 5 bases, with 4 bases between them. Germline V gene sequence: CDR1 SGHDN, CDR2 FVKESK. The CDR3 covers 11 residues. The CDR3: CASSQYHEQYF. In DNA form, the CDR3 reads TGTGCCAGCAGCCAATATCACGAGCAGTACTTC.

Regarding this clone: The same CDR3 is also encoded by other DNA sequences in this sample. The gene calls are TRBV18 and TRBJ1-1; possible D gene TRBD1, 5 bases. The CDR3 is 13 amino acids. Germline-derived CDR1 and CDR2 are KGHSH and LQKENI. Trimming took 4 bases from V and 4 from J, leaving 10 bases between them. This CDR3 reads CASSLQGGTEAFF. The CDR3 coding sequence is TGTGCCAGCTCACTCCAGGGTGGCACTGAAGCTTTCTTT.

This clone was observed a single time. The chain carries TRBV28 and TRBJ1-2, with D unresolved. CDR3 length: 14 amino acids. Germline CDR1 and CDR2: MDHEN and SYDVKM. V was cut by 6 bases and J by 0 bases, with 11 bases left in between. The CDR3 loop reads CASRTTGANYGYTF. CDR3 coding DNA: TGTGCCAGCAGGACGACTGGAGCTAACTATGGCTACACCTTC.

This clone has a handful of counts. The chain is built from TRBV4-2 and TRBJ2-1; the D gene is possibly TRBD2 (5 bases). The CDR3 loop spans 16 amino acids. The ends were cut back, 3 bases at V and 4 bases at J, with 16 bases in the middle. Germline CDR1 reads LGHNA; CDR2 reads YNFKEQ. The DNA for the CDR3 is TGTGCCAGCAGCCAGCTGTCTGGGAGTGGGTACAATGAGCAGTTCTTC. It translates to CASSQLSGSGYNEQFF.

This clone showed up just once. J is TRBJ2-1 and V is TRBV9, with 7 bases that match TRBD1. The CDR3 length is 14 residues. The V segment lost 0 bases and the J segment 7 bases; nucleotides outside the gene matches: 4. Germline CDR1 is SGDLS and CDR2 is YYNGEE. Here the CDR3 reads CASSVDGTVNEQFF. In nucleotides, the CDR3 is TGTGCCAGCAGCGTAGATGGGACAGTAAATGAGCAGTTCTTC.

This rearrangement joins TRBV6-5 to TRBJ2-1; D perhaps matches TRBD1 (5 bases). Germline V gene data show CDR1 as MNHEY and CDR2 as SVGAGI. V was shortened by 6 bases and J by 9 bases, with 12 bases between the two germline ends. The CDR3 spans 12 residues. CDR3 amino acids: CASSPGWSEQFF. CDR3 sequence (DNA): TGTGCCAGCAGCCCAGGGTGGAGTGAGCAGTTCTTC.

The chain combines TRBV10-1 with TRBJ1-5, with TRBD1 matching over 8 bases. The germline V gene encodes CDR1 WNHNN and CDR2 SYGVQD (reference sequence). V dropped 6 bases and J dropped 5; count of bases not matched to a gene: 9. This CDR3 spans 15 amino acids. The CDR3 DNA reads as TGCGCCAGCAGGGGGGACAGGTCGGTATATCAGCCCCAGCATTTT. It translates to CASRGDRSVYQPQHF.

This rearrangement joins TRBV2 to TRBJ1-4; no clear D gene. The CDR3 contains 13 residues. Germline V gene sequence: CDR1 SNHLY, CDR2 FYNNEI. V was trimmed by 8 bases and J by 2 bases, leaving 9 bases between them. This CDR3 is CASGPGTNEKLFF. In DNA form, the CDR3 reads TGTGCCAGCGGCCCCGGGACTAATGAAAAACTGTTTTTT.

The chain links TRBV5-1 to TRBJ2-2; 12 positions match TRBD1. The length of the CDR3 is 17 residues. The V and J ends lost 4 bases and 3 bases, in that order; junction bases with no gene match: 7. Germline-derived CDR1 and CDR2 are SGHRS and YFSETQ. The CDR3: CASSGGQGAPYTGELFF. CDR3 nucleotides: TGCGCCAGCAGCGGGGGACAGGGGGCGCCCTACACCGGGGAGCTGTTTTTT.

This clone was detected once. This sequence is one base from a far larger clone and is likely a read error. This chain joins TRBV28 and TRBJ2-7; 9 nucleotides line up with TRBD1. The CDR3 covers 13 residues. The germline V gene encodes CDR1 MDHEN and CDR2 SYDVKM. After removal of 4 bases from V and 3 bases from J, the junction contained 1 base not matched to a gene. The CDR3 region is CASSWTGDYEQYF. The CDR3 DNA is TGTGCCAGCAGTTGGACAGGGGACTACGAGCAGTACTTC.

The rearrangement uses TRBV19 and TRBJ2-5; TRBD2 aligns across 15 bases. Per germline, CDR1 LNHDA and CDR2 SQIVND (reference sequence). CDR3 size: 19 residues. V lost 5 bases and J lost 5; bases outside the gene matches: 15. The CDR3 protein is CASSPGRGLAGGPDETQYF. CDR3 coding DNA: TGTGCCAGTAGTCCCGGCAGAGGACTAGCGGGAGGGCCTGATGAGACCCAGTACTTC.

This chain connects TRBV6-2 or TRBV6-3 to TRBJ1-1; D possibly corresponds to TRBD1 (6 bases). CDR1 MNHEY and CDR2 SVGEGT come from the germline V gene. The V end lost 0 bases, the J end lost 5 bases, and 13 bases lay between the germline ends. The CDR3 is 15 residues long. The DNA of the CDR3 is TGTGCCAGCAGTTACTCGGTGGGGGCGCAGACTGAAGCTTTCTTT. Translation: CASSYSVGAQTEAFF.

The sample holds a few counts of this clone. V gene TRBV2 combines with J gene TRBJ2-7, with 7 positions matching TRBD2. CDR3 length equals 16 residues. The V gene end was trimmed by 0 bases and the J gene end by 2 bases; junction bases not matched to a gene: 7. Germline CDR1 SNHLY, CDR2 FYNNEI. CDR3 DNA: TGTGCCAGCAGTGAAGCGGGGGGGACGGGGACCTACGAGCAGTACTTC. Translated, it gives CASSEAGGTGTYEQYF.

V and J are TRBV2 and TRBJ2-7; maybe TRBD2 (6 bases). Germline values: CDR1 SNHLY, CDR2 FYNNEI. The V end was cut by 6 bases, the J end by 2 bases, with 14 bases between. The CDR3 runs to 14 residues. The CDR3 protein is CASSGTSRAYEQYF. In nucleotides, the CDR3 is TGTGCCAGCAGCGGAACTAGCAGGGCCTACGAGCAGTACTTC.

V gene TRBV2 combines with J gene TRBJ2-1; D remains unclear. CDR1 is SNHLY, CDR2 FYNNEI, per germline. The CDR3 is 14 residues long. V lost 0 bases to trimming and J lost 10 bases, with 13 bases between them. CDR3 coding DNA: TGTGCCAGCAGTGAAGCTCGACCGCCGAGGGAGCAGTTCTTC. Its protein is CASSEARPPREQFF.

This clone was seen a few times. V gene TRBV7-2 combines with J gene TRBJ2-3; 10 positions agree with TRBD2. The CDR3 is 15 amino acids. Germline V gene sequence: CDR1 SGHTA, CDR2 FQGNSA. Unmatched junction bases numbered 7, after V lost 5 bases and J lost 5 bases. The CDR3 bases are TGTGCCAGCAGCCCCGGAGTAGCGGGGGGAGATACGCAGTATTTT. This codes for CASSPGVAGGDTQYF.

V and J are TRBV25-1 and TRBJ2-1, with D perhaps TRBD1 (6 bases). The CDR3 is 18 amino acids. V was trimmed by 6 bases and J by 2 bases, leaving 23 bases between them. Germline CDR1 MGHDK, CDR2 SYGVNS. CDR3 amino acids: CASSPTHGRTAAYNEQFF. The DNA for the CDR3 is TGTGCCAGCAGCCCAACACATGGTAGGACAGCCGCCTACAATGAGCAGTTCTTC. The whole variable domain, filled in from reference TRBV25-1 and TRBJ2-1, reads EADIYQTPRYLVIGTGKKITLECSQTMGHDKMYWYQQDPGMELHLIHYSYGVNSTEKGDLSSESTVSRIRTEHFPLTLESARPSHTSQYLCASSPTHGRTAAYNEQFFGPGTRLTVL.

The table lists this clone with a count of one. This chain links TRBV5-6 with TRBJ2-7, with D possibly matching TRBD1 (5 bases). Germline V gene sequence: CDR1 SGHDT, CDR2 YYEEEE. This CDR3 has 14 amino acids. The V and J ends lost 2 bases and 2 bases respectively, with 11 bases between them. The CDR3, as DNA: TGTGCCAGCAGCTTCTGGGGCAGGGCCTACGAGCAGTACTTC. Translating gives CASSFWGRAYEQYF.

This chain links TRBV5-4 with TRBJ1-1, with no clear D. V was clipped by 1 base and J by 1 base, with 8 bases between them. The CDR3 extends over 14 amino acids. The germline CDR1 and CDR2 sequences are SGHNT and YYREEE (reference sequence). This CDR3 reads CASSLLLSNTEAFF. The CDR3, as DNA: TGTGCCAGCAGCTTGTTACTGTCGAACACTGAAGCTTTCTTT.

CDR3 loop: CASSQWGQGDGYTF. The CDR3 nucleotides are TGTGCCAGCAGCCAGTGGGGGCAGGGGGACGGCTACACCTTC. V usage is TRBV5-6 and J usage is TRBJ1-2; 7 positions match TRBD1. This CDR3 region has 14 residues. Trimming removed 4 bases from V and 8 bases from J; junction bases left unmatched: 11. Germline CDR1 SGHDT, CDR2 YYEEEE.

This clone was seen a single time. The V call is TRBV6-2 or TRBV6-3, the J call TRBJ2-7; TRBD2 is a possible D gene (5 bases). Trimming took 2 bases from V and 0 from J, leaving 5 bases between them. From germline, CDR1 is MNHEY and CDR2 SVGEGT. The CDR3 runs 13 residues. The CDR3 DNA follows: TGTGCCAGCAGTTACGGAGGCTCCTACGAGCAGTACTTC. Residues: CASSYGGSYEQYF.

The rearrangement links TRBV4-2 to TRBJ2-7, with D possibly TRBD1 on 7 matching bases. Trimming took off 0 bases at V and 6 bases at J, with 18 bases between the two ends. This CDR3 contains 16 residues. Germline values: CDR1 LGHNA, CDR2 YNFKEQ. The CDR3 sequence: CASSQDWRDSPLEQYF. The DNA of the CDR3 is TGTGCCAGCAGCCAAGATTGGAGGGACAGTCCCCTCGAGCAGTACTTC.

V and J are TRBV4-1 and TRBJ1-4; 7 bases fit TRBD1. CDR3 size: 14 residues. Germline values: CDR1 MGHRA, CDR2 YSYEKL. The trim removed 4 bases at V and 4 bases at J, leaving 3 bases unmatched. Here the CDR3 reads CASSRQGLNEKLFF. The CDR3, as DNA: TGCGCCAGCAGCCGACAGGGTCTTAATGAAAAACTGTTTTTT.

This chain connects TRBV3-1 (or the pseudogene TRBV3-2) to TRBJ2-1; D is unresolved. V lost 4 bases to trimming and J lost 5 bases, with 15 bases between them. From germline, CDR1 is LGHDT and CDR2 YNNKEL (reference sequence). The CDR3 is 15 residues long. This CDR3 reads CASSLRVTDDNEQFF. The DNA of the CDR3 is TGTGCCAGCAGCCTCCGTGTCACAGATGACAATGAGCAGTTCTTC.

The rearrangement uses TRBV12-3 or TRBV12-4 and TRBJ1-2; D is uncertain. The length of the CDR3 is 13 residues. V lost 1 base to trimming and J lost 4 bases, with 7 bases between them. The CDR3 is CASSLGYSYGYTF. The CDR3 bases are TGTGCCAGCAGTTTAGGTTATTCCTATGGCTACACCTTC.

This clone came up once. Different DNA sequences within this sample yield the same CDR3. The chain uses TRBV5-4 and TRBJ2-1; 7 nucleotides align to TRBD2. Germline CDR1 SGHNT, CDR2 YYREEE (reference sequence). After removal of 4 bases from V and 6 bases from J, the junction contained 7 bases not matched to a gene. The CDR3 runs 14 residues. The CDR3, as DNA: TGTGCCAGCAGCACCGGACGGGGGGTCAATGAGCAGTTCTTC. Encoded protein: CASSTGRGVNEQFF.

This chain connects TRBV6-6 to TRBJ1-4; D remains ambiguous. V was shortened by 7 bases and J by 7 bases, with 19 bases between the two germline ends. The CDR3 covers 15 residues. CDR1 is MNHNY and CDR2 is SVGAGI in the germline V gene (reference sequence). The DNA of the CDR3 is TGTGCCAGCAATCCCACCCGAAGTAGCGGTGAAAAACTGTTTTTT. This gives the protein CASNPTRSSGEKLFF.

This chain connects TRBV4-1 to TRBJ2-1, with TRBD1 as a possible D gene (6 bases). Germline V gene sequence: CDR1 MGHRA, CDR2 YSYEKL. V lost 1 base to trimming and J lost 3 bases, with 10 bases between them. The CDR3 has 15 residues. In nucleotides, the CDR3 is TGCGCCAGCAGCCAAGTTCAGGGGCTCTACAATGAGCAGTTCTTC. Its protein is CASSQVQGLYNEQFF.

This rearrangement joins TRBV14 to TRBJ1-1; D is ambiguous. CDR3 size: 14 residues. Trimming pared 0 bases from V and 3 bases from J, leaving 8 bases between. Germline lookup yields CDR1 SGHDN and CDR2 FVKESK. CDR3 region: CASSQDYIDTEAFF. The CDR3 DNA reads TGTGCCAGCAGCCAAGATTACATTGACACTGAAGCTTTCTTT.

CDR3 nucleotides: TGTGCCAGCAGTTGGGATGAGGGGGATCAGCCCCAGCATTTT. This translates into CASSWDEGDQPQHF. The rearrangement uses TRBV2 and TRBJ1-5; possible D gene TRBD1, 6 bases. Per germline, CDR1 SNHLY and CDR2 FYNNEI. The CDR3 extends over 14 amino acids. The germline V and J ends were trimmed by 5 bases and 5 bases, with 13 bases remaining between them.